Described below is a single T cell receptor (beta chain) sequence and its context. Its antigen is currently not known. No base qualities exist here, and no much larger clone lies one base off it. This record belongs to a study of cytomegalovirus exposure and HLA in healthy donors (dated by TCRdb to 2017 to 2019). With regard to the full study: A later analysis indicated that the 100 to 150 validation repertoires were generated on the platform also employed for the approximately 670 repertoires of the first cohort. High-throughput TCR immunosequencing, statistical association of individual TCRs with disease status, and machine learning were combined to predict cytomegalovirus infection status. The study aimed to test whether cataloging public T cell receptors could reveal signatures of past pathogen exposure. A separate validation cohort of approximately 120 different subjects was used in addition to the approximately 610-subject first cohort. Overall study outcomes, separate from this receptor: Of the cluster scores, roughly 95% were above 0 in a later analysis, which found that TCRs clustered in the first cohort also tended to co-occur in the approximately 110 validation repertoires. A few of the identified cytomegalovirus-associated TCR beta chains were confirmed in vitro to be specific for cytomegalovirus antigens. In both the original and validation cohorts, the classifier was reported to diagnose cytomegalovirus status with high specificity and sensitivity. Most TCR sequences were observed very rarely across donors, whereas some public TCRs were present in many individuals. The authors suggested that the approach could potentially be generalized to other disease states and immunological phenotypes. In the study, around 150 TCR beta chains were listed as associated with cytomegalovirus. All 120 or so repertoires were used to score co-occurrence in the validation cohort in a later analysis, because that analysis had no HLA typing for the cohort.

The protocol used for the library was the immunoSEQ multiplex PCR assay. In the paper's pipeline: A statistical classification framework was built for diagnosing cytomegalovirus status from the catalog of TCR beta chain sequences. Imported from immuneACCESS, the table was reduced by TCRdb to in-frame sequences with V and J called. These copies leave out some clones; in studies compared against another copy, an unresolved V gene accounts for under half, and the cause of the remainder is not known. The V and J calls and clone size were taken over from that table, and D and trimming were inferred from the DNA. The sample table contains about 150,000 clones; only one count was recorded for roughly 93% of them. The ten top clones hold less than 2% of the sample. Donors formed part of the validation cohort, which comprised 120 subjects and was distinct from the first cohort of 550 to 850 subjects. Based on the germline V gene (reference sequence), the CDR1 and CDR2 sequences are PRHDT and FYEKMQ. Inclusive of the bounding cysteine and phenylalanine, the CDR3 is 15 residues long. The CDR3 DNA has 45 bases and is translated from base 1. A distance of 13 bases separates the germline ends of V and J, which lose 1 base and 5 bases respectively.

The sequencing input was PBMCs. The sequence came from a man between 18 and 35 years old in good health and CMV-seropositive. The V and J genes are TRBV13 and TRBJ2-3; TRBD2 is a weak D gene call, 6 bases matching. DNA sequence: TGTGCCAGCAGCTTAGTTGCGGGAAGAGGAGATACGCAGTATTTT. This encodes CASSLVAGRGDTQYF.